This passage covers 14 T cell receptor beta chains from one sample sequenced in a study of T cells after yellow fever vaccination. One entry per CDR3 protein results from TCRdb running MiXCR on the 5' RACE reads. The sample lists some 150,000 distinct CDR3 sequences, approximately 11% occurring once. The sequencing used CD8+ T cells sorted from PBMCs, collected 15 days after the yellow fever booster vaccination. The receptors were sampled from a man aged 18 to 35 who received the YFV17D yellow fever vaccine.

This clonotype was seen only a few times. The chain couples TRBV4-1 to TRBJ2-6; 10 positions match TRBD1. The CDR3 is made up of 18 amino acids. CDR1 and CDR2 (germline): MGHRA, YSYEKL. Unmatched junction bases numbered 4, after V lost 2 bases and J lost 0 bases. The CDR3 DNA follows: TGCGCCAGCAGCCAAAGGGACAGGGGCCTCTCTGGGGCCAACGTCCTGACTTTC. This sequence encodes CASSQRDRGLSGANVLTF.

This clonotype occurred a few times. Here the CDR3 DNA reads TGTGCCAGCAGTTTATTGGCGGGGGGCCCTTACACAGATACGCAGTATTTT. It codes for CASSLLAGGPYTDTQYF. The chain recombines TRBV27 with TRBJ2-3; 8 bases line up with TRBD2. The CDR3 consists of 17 residues. J gave up 2 bases and V 1 base, and 8 bases lay outside the gene matches. Germline lookup yields CDR1 MNHEY and CDR2 SMNVEV (reference sequence).

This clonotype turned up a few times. The CDR3 spells CASSTSPIRGNEQFF. CDR3 nucleotide sequence: TGTGCCAGCAGCACCTCCCCCATACGCGGGAATGAGCAGTTCTTC. The chain recombines TRBV7-9 with TRBJ2-1, with a weak D call TRBD2 (5 bases). CDR3 length: 15 amino acids. Germline V CDR1 and CDR2: SEHNR, FQNEAQ (reference sequence). The V gene lost 5 bases and the J gene lost 7 bases, with 18 bases spanning the gap.

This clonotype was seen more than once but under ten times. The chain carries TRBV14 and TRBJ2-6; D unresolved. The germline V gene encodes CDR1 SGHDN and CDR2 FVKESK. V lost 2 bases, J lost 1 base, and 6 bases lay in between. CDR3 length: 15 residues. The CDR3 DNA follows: TGTGCCAGCAGCCAACTTGAGTCTGGGGCCAACGTCCTGACTTTC. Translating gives CASSQLESGANVLTF.

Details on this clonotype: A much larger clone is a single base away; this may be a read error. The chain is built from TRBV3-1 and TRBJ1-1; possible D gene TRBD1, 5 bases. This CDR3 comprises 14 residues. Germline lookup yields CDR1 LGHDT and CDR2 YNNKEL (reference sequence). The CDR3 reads CASSQEGVYTEVFF. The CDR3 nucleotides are TGTGCCAGCAGCCAAGAAGGGGTTTACACTGAAGTTTTCTTT.

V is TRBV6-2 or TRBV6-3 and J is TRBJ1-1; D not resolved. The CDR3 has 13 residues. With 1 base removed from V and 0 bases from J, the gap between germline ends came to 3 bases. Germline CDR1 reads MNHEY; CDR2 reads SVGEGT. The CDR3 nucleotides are TGTGCCAGCAGTTACTACATGAACACTGAAGCTTTCTTT. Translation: CASSYYMNTEAFF.

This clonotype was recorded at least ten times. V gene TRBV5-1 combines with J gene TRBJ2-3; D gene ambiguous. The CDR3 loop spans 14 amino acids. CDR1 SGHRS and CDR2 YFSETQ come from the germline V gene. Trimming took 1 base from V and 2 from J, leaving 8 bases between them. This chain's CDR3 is CASSLTAFTDTQYF. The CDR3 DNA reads TGCGCCAGCAGCTTGACAGCTTTCACAGATACGCAGTATTTT. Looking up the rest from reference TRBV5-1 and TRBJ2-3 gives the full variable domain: KAGVTQTPRYLIKTRGQQVTLSCSPISGHRSVSWYQQTPGQGLQFLFEYFSETQRNKGNFPGRFSGRQFSNSRSEMNVSTLELGDSALYLCASSLTAFTDTQYFGPGTRLTVL.

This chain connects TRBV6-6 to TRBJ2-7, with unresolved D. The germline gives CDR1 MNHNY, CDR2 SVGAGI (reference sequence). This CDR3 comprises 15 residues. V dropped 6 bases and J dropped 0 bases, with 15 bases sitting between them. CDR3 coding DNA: TGTGCCAGCAGATTGGGCTTACTTAGCTCCTACGAGCAGTACGTC. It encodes CASRLGLLSSYEQYV.

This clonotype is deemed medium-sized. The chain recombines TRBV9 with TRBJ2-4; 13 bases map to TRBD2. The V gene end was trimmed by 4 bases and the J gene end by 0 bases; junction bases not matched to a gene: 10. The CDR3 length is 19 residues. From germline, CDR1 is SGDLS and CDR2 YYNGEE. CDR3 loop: CASSPTSGGSLVAKNIQYF. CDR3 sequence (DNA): TGTGCCAGCAGCCCGACTAGCGGGGGGTCCCTCGTAGCCAAAAACATTCAGTACTTC.

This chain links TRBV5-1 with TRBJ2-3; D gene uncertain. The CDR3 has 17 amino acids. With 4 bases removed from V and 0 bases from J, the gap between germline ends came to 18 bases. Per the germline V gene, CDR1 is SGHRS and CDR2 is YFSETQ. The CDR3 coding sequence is TGCGCCAGCAGCACTATAGGGTACAGCTCTAGCACAGATACGCAGTATTTT. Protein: CASSTIGYSSSTDTQYF.

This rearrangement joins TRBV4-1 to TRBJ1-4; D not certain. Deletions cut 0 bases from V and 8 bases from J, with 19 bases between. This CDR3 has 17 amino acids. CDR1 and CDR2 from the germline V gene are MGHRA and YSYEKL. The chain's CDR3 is CASSQDYPLGLGEKLFF. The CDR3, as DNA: TGCGCCAGCAGCCAAGACTATCCTCTAGGCCTCGGAGAAAAACTGTTTTTT.

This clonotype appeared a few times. This chain's CDR3 is CASSWGGGGTQYF. DNA for the CDR3: TGTGCCAGCAGTTGGGGGGGGGGAGGGACCCAGTACTTC. The chain employs TRBV27 and TRBJ2-5; TRBD2 agrees at 7 bases. With V trimmed by 4 bases and J by 7 bases, 6 bases remained unmatched. The CDR3 covers 13 residues. Germline lookup yields CDR1 MNHEY and CDR2 SMNVEV (reference sequence).

CDR3 sequence reads: CASSSLGGAEAFF. CDR3 coding DNA: TGCGCCAGCAGCTCTCTGGGGGGAGCTGAAGCTTTCTTT. The V gene is TRBV5-1, the J gene TRBJ1-1; maybe TRBD1 (5 bases). V was shortened by 3 bases and J by 6 bases, with 12 bases between the two germline ends. Germline V CDR1 and CDR2: SGHRS, YFSETQ. The CDR3 extends over 13 amino acids.

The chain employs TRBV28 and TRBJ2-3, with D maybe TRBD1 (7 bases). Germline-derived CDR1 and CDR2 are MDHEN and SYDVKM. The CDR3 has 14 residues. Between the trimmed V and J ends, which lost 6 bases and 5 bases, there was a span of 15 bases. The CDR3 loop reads CASSRRGPGDTQYF. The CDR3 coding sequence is TGTGCCAGCAGCCGGAGGGGGCCAGGAGATACGCAGTATTTT.